A single sample is the source of the 25 T cell receptor beta chains below, sequenced in a study of CD8 T cells in Susac syndrome. RNA in amounts of about 0.45 to 1 ug was reverse transcribed with random hexamers. TCRdb ran MiXCR on the immunoSEQ multiplex PCR reads and lists one entry per CDR3 protein. The table has 190,000 or so distinct CDR3 sequences, 90% to 95% seen once. The specimen sequenced was CD4+ T cells from PBMCs. These receptors all come from a human donor with multiple sclerosis.

This clonotype was seen a single time. This rearrangement joins TRBV6-5 to TRBJ2-2; D is possibly TRBD1 or TRBD2 (6 bases each). The CDR3 has 13 amino acids. V was clipped by 7 bases and J by 1 base, with 7 bases between them. CDR1 is MNHEY and CDR2 is SVGAGI in the germline V gene. The CDR3 DNA follows: TGTGCCAGCAAGGGGGGGAACACCGGGGAGCTGTTTTTT. Residues: CASKGGNTGELFF.

V usage is TRBV18 and J usage is TRBJ2-1, with D perhaps TRBD1 or TRBD2 (5 bases each). The V gene's germline CDR1 is KGHSH and CDR2 LQKENI. V lost 1 base and J lost 3, with 16 bases in between. This CDR3 has 17 amino acids. Here the CDR3 reads CASSPLGATANYNEQFF. The CDR3 nucleotides read TGTGCCAGCTCACCACTCGGGGCTACCGCGAACTACAATGAGCAGTTCTTC.

This clonotype was recorded once. V gene TRBV3-1 combines with J gene TRBJ2-3, with a tentative D call TRBD1 (6 bases). CDR1 and CDR2 (germline): LGHDT, YNNKEL (reference sequence). Trimming removed 0 bases from V and 2 bases from J, with 12 bases in between. This CDR3 is 16 amino acids long. CDR3 sequence (DNA): TGTGCCAGCAGCCAAGAGAGGGGGACCGTCACAGATACGCAGTATTTT. Translating it yields CASSQERGTVTDTQYF.

This chain uses TRBV5-6 with TRBJ1-1; unclear D gene. CDR1 and CDR2 from the germline V gene are SGHDT and YYEEEE. This CDR3 has 13 amino acids. V lost 5 bases and J 2 bases, leaving 10 bases between the germline ends. The CDR3 sequence: CASSREVNTEAFF. In DNA form, the CDR3 reads TGTGCCAGCAGTCGGGAGGTAAACACTGAAGCTTTCTTT.

The chain couples TRBV6-1 to TRBJ2-3; D gene uncertain. This CDR3 contains 13 residues. V lost 2 bases and J 6 bases, leaving 9 bases between the germline ends. Looked up from germline, CDR1 is MNHNS and CDR2 is SASEGT. CDR3 DNA sequence: TGTGCCAGCAGTGAAATCGGGTGGGATACGCAGTATTTT. It translates to CASSEIGWDTQYF.

This chain joins TRBV10-3 and TRBJ1-2; TRBD1 matches 8 bases. From germline, CDR1 is ENHRY and CDR2 SYGVKD. The junction had 8 bases not matched to a gene; V was cut back by 11 bases and J by 3 bases. The CDR3 spans 13 residues. In DNA, the CDR3 is TGTGCCTCCGCGGCGACAGGGGACTATGGCTACACCTTC. It yields the protein CASAATGDYGYTF.

The CDR3 DNA follows: TGTGCCAGCAGCTCTAGACAGGCTTCCGGGGAGCTGTTTTTT. The encoded protein is CASSSRQASGELFF. The rearrangement uses TRBV12-3 or TRBV12-4 and TRBJ2-2, with a weak D call TRBD1 (6 bases). The V and J ends lost 6 bases and 6 bases respectively, with 14 bases between them. This CDR3 is built from 14 residues.

This sequence joins TRBV10-3 and TRBJ2-5; TRBD2 matches 14 bases. Germline CDR1 and CDR2: ENHRY and SYGVKD. J gave up 1 base and V 8 bases, and 3 bases lay outside the gene matches. The CDR3 is made up of 15 amino acids. CDR3 nucleotides: TGTGCCATCGGGGGACTAGCGGGGGTCCAAGAGACCCAGTACTTC. Translation: CAIGGLAGVQETQYF.

This chain links TRBV30 with TRBJ1-6; maybe TRBD1 (5 bases). The CDR3 has 15 residues. Trimming took 1 base from V and 2 from J, leaving 9 bases between them. Looked up from germline, CDR1 is GTSNPN and CDR2 is SVGIG (reference sequence). CDR3 in DNA: TGTGCCTGGAGTGGGGGGTGGCCCTATAATTCACCCCTCCACTTT. This gives the protein CAWSGGWPYNSPLHF.

The chain combines TRBV9 with TRBJ1-1; TRBD1 agrees at 7 bases. The CDR3 covers 14 residues. Germline trimming cut 1 base from V and 1 base from J; bases unmatched to any gene: 1. Germline CDR1 SGDLS, CDR2 YYNGEE. The DNA of the CDR3 is TGTGCCAGCAGCGTAACAGGGGCGAACACTGAAGCTTTCTTT. This sequence encodes CASSVTGANTEAFF.

A single count supports this clonotype. The chain carries TRBV30 and TRBJ2-1; the D is unclear. Germline assignment: CDR1 GTSNPN and CDR2 SVGIG (reference sequence). The length of the CDR3 is 11 residues. V was pared by 4 bases and J by 3 bases, with 4 bases between. The CDR3 coding sequence is TGTGCCTGGAACTACTACAATGAGCAGTTCTTC. As protein: CAWNYYNEQFF.

This rearrangement joins TRBV20-1 to TRBJ2-1, with D possibly matching TRBD2 (6 bases). The V end lost 3 bases, the J end lost 2 bases, and 11 bases lay between the germline ends. CDR3 size: 14 residues. Germline values: CDR1 DFQATT, CDR2 SNEGSKA (reference sequence). The CDR3 sequence is CSARDYSAYNEQFF. The CDR3 coding sequence is TGCAGTGCTAGGGACTATTCCGCCTACAATGAGCAGTTCTTC.

The rearrangement joins TRBV12-5 to TRBJ2-7, with D possibly matching TRBD1 (5 bases). The CDR3 covers 13 residues. Germline CDR1 LGHNT, CDR2 FRNRAP. V gave up 1 base and J gave up 3 bases, with 7 bases separating them. In DNA, the CDR3 is TGTGCTAGTGGTTTGGGAGACAGCTACGAGCAGTACTTC. Its translation is CASGLGDSYEQYF. Full variable domain (outside the CDR3, taken from reference TRBV12-5 and TRBJ2-7): DARVTQTPRHKVTEMGQEVTMRCQPILGHNTVFWYRQTMMQGLELLAYFRNRAPLDDSGMPKDRFSAEMPDATLATLKIQPSEPRDSAVYFCASGLGDSYEQYFGPGTRLTVT.

The chain joins TRBV24-1 to TRBJ2-1; 7 bases are a match to TRBD1. The CDR3 sequence is 15 residues long. From germline, CDR1 is KGHDR and CDR2 SFDVKD. Unmatched junction bases numbered 5, after V lost 3 bases and J lost 4 bases. The CDR3 DNA reads as TGTGCCACCAGTGATAACAGGGGAGAGTACAATGAGCAGTTCTTC. This encodes CATSDNRGEYNEQFF.

The chain recombines TRBV30 with TRBJ1-1; D is undetermined. CDR1 and CDR2 from the germline V gene are GTSNPN and SVGIG (reference sequence). This CDR3 is 15 amino acids long. Trimming stripped 3 bases from V and 4 bases from J, with 18 bases between. CDR3 region: CAWRTGTLRPTEAFF. In DNA, the CDR3 is TGTGCCTGGAGAACTGGAACCCTCAGGCCCACTGAAGCTTTCTTT.

This chain connects TRBV24-1 to TRBJ2-2; D ambiguous. This CDR3 comprises 12 residues. Trimming shortened V by 10 bases and J by 5 bases, and 10 bases separated the two germline ends. The germline V gene has CDR1 KGHDR and CDR2 SFDVKD. The CDR3 bases are TGTGCCACATTACCCGTAACCGGGGAGCTGTTTTTT. Its translation: CATLPVTGELFF.

This clonotype has just one count. The V and J genes are TRBV6-5 and TRBJ2-7, with 9 bases identical to TRBD2. In germline, CDR1 is MNHEY, CDR2 SVGAGI. The CDR3 sequence is 15 residues long. V shed 4 bases and J 3 bases; nucleotides not matched to a gene: 7. CDR3 amino acids: CASSSLLAGYYEQYF. The CDR3 region has the DNA TGTGCCAGCAGTTCCCTCCTAGCGGGATACTACGAGCAGTACTTC.

This clonotype is a singleton in its sample. The rearrangement links TRBV18 to TRBJ1-2; 8 positions match TRBD1. The CDR3 has 14 amino acids. V lost 3 bases and J lost 3; bases outside the gene matches: 3. CDR1 is KGHSH and CDR2 is LQKENI in the germline V gene. CDR3 amino acids: CASSPRGRDYGYTF. DNA for the CDR3: TGTGCCAGCTCACCCAGGGGGCGCGACTATGGCTACACCTTC.

This sequence joins TRBV9 and TRBJ2-3; 7 nucleotides line up with TRBD2. V trimming: 0 bases; J trimming: 2 bases; junction bases outside the gene matches: 9. The germline V gene has CDR1 SGDLS and CDR2 YYNGEE. This CDR3 contains 17 residues. The CDR3, as DNA: TGTGCCAGCAGCGTAGGAGGTCAGCGGGACCACACAGATACGCAGTATTTT. It encodes CASSVGGQRDHTDTQYF. The whole variable domain, filled in from reference TRBV9 and TRBJ2-3, reads DSGVTQTPKHLITATGQRVTLRCSPRSGDLSVYWYQQSLDQGLQFLIQYYNGEERAKGNILERFSAQQFPDLHSELNLSSLELGDSALYFCASSVGGQRDHTDTQYFGPGTRLTVL.

CDR3 sequence (DNA): TGTGCCAGCAGTCTCCCCGGAGGGACCCAGTACTTC. This codes for CASSLPGGTQYF. The V call is TRBV6-6, the J call TRBJ2-5; D is perhaps TRBD2 (5 bases). Trimming removed 5 bases from V and 7 bases from J, with 11 bases in between. The CDR3 has 12 residues. The germline V gene encodes CDR1 MNHNY and CDR2 SVGAGI (reference sequence).

The V gene is TRBV12-3 or TRBV12-4, the J gene TRBJ2-7, with TRBD1 as a possible D gene (6 bases). V lost 1 base and J 3 bases, leaving 10 bases between the germline ends. The CDR3 has 14 residues. CDR3: CASSLGDTIYEQYF. As DNA, the CDR3 is TGTGCCAGCAGTTTAGGGGACACGATCTACGAGCAGTACTTC.

The chain uses TRBV3-1 and TRBJ2-3; unclear D gene. This CDR3 is built from 12 residues. Trimming removed 2 bases at V and 4 bases at J, with 4 bases between. Germline V gene lookup returns CDR1 LGHDT and CDR2 YNNKEL (reference sequence). CDR3 residues: CASSQQPDTQYF. DNA of the CDR3: TGTGCCAGCAGCCAACAACCAGATACGCAGTATTTT.

The V gene is TRBV29-1, the J gene TRBJ2-3; 11 nucleotides line up with TRBD2. The CDR3 loop spans 15 amino acids. CDR1 is SQVTM and CDR2 is ANQGSEA in the germline V gene. Trimming cost V 6 bases and J 5 bases; bases outside gene matches: 10. The CDR3 DNA reads as TGCAGCGTGGGGCTAGCGGGAGGAAGGCTAGATACGCAGTATTTT. This translates into CSVGLAGGRLDTQYF.

This chain connects TRBV29-1 to TRBJ1-2, with D unclear. This CDR3 spans 14 amino acids. Between the trimmed V and J ends, which lost 6 bases and 3 bases, there was a span of 17 bases. Germline loops: CDR1 SQVTM, CDR2 ANQGSEA. CDR3 coding DNA: TGCAGCGTGACGTCCCAGGTGATCCACTATGGCTACACCTTC. Protein: CSVTSQVIHYGYTF.

This sequence joins TRBV19 and TRBJ1-2, with D unresolved. Germline V gene sequence: CDR1 LNHDA, CDR2 SQIVND (reference sequence). The CDR3 is 13 residues long. V lost 5 bases and J lost 2, with 9 bases in between. The CDR3 sequence: CASSLVPNYGYTF. CDR3 in DNA: TGTGCCAGTAGTCTGGTTCCAAACTATGGCTACACCTTC.